This T cell receptor (beta chain) came from a study of PD-L1 blockade in urothelial cancer. The CDR3 is made up of 13 amino acids. Germline-derived CDR1 and CDR2 are MNHNY and SVGAGI (reference sequence). Trimming removed 6 bases at V and 1 base at J, with 9 bases between. Assay: immunoSEQ multiplex PCR; the TCRdb copy retains only in-frame clones and omits some. The sample lists tens of thousands of clones, approximately 83% seen once, with 10% in the top ten. Study results and limitations: Improved survival was predicted by pretreatment blood TCR clonality below the median.

Time point given: peripheral blood 6 weeks after treatment start. Comments on this clone: What it binds is not known.

The sample was PBMCs, taken around atezolizumab (anti-PD-L1) treatment. V usage is TRBV6-6 and J usage is TRBJ1-1; no clear D gene. This receptor was identified in a man aged 55 to 70 with urothelial cancer. The CDR3 bases are TGTGCCAGCAGACCGGCAGGGAACACTGAAGCTTTCTTT. Translation gives CASRPAGNTEAFF.